These 20 T cell receptor beta chains were sequenced from one sample in a study of blood T cells in healthy people across ages. For the second PCR, which ran for about 6 to 11 cycles, a sample-barcoded 5' primer and a J-beta primer mix were used. One entry per CDR3 protein, called by TCRdb with MiXCR from the 5' RACE reads. The sample shows roughly 800,000 distinct CDR3 sequences, 20% to 25% of them seen only once. The same data also went into a second study, on T cells of mothers and their children.

Sequenced: blood. The receptor source for this set is a boy between 10 and 17 years old in good health.

The chain has TRBV7-2 and TRBJ2-3; 9 nucleotides align to TRBD2. With V trimmed by 3 bases and J by 4 bases, 5 bases remained unmatched. The germline V gene has CDR1 SGHTA and CDR2 FQGNSA. The CDR3 is 15 amino acids. CDR3: CASSFSGRRADTQYF. The CDR3 DNA reads TGTGCCAGCAGCTTTAGCGGGAGAAGGGCAGATACGCAGTATTTT.

The chain is built from TRBV29-1 and TRBJ1-1, with D unclear. Germline CDR1 SQVTM, CDR2 ANQGSEA. Trimming took 6 bases from V and 1 from J, leaving 18 bases between them. The CDR3 covers 15 residues. Here the CDR3 DNA reads TGCAGCGTCCTCTTACCCGGAGTTACGAACACTGAAGCTTTCTTT. It encodes CSVLLPGVTNTEAFF.

This clonotype was picked up a small number of times. DNA for the CDR3: TGCGCCAGCAGCCAAGATAGAGGACTAGGGCAAGAGACCCAGTACTTC. This sequence encodes CASSQDRGLGQETQYF. V gene TRBV4-3 combines with J gene TRBJ2-5, with TRBD2 matching 7 bases. The CDR3 sequence is 16 residues long. Germline-derived CDR1 and CDR2 are LGHNA and YSLEER. The V and J ends lost 0 bases and 2 bases, in that order; junction bases with no gene match: 6.

This chain uses TRBV13 with TRBJ2-5; TRBD2 agrees at 11 bases. The junction had 14 bases not matched to a gene; V was cut back by 5 bases and J by 3 bases. CDR1 is PRHDT, CDR2 FYEKMQ, per germline (reference sequence). The CDR3 loop spans 18 amino acids. CDR3 sequence: CASSPVGTSGSRKETQYF. Here the CDR3 DNA reads TGTGCCAGCAGCCCGGTAGGCACTAGCGGGAGTAGGAAAGAGACCCAGTACTTC.

This chain uses TRBV6-6 with TRBJ2-7; TRBD2 agrees at 16 bases. This CDR3 is 15 amino acids long. Germline values: CDR1 MNHNY, CDR2 SVGAGI (reference sequence). J was trimmed by 2 bases and V by 6 bases; bases with no gene match: 1. This CDR3 reads CASRGLAGGPYEQYF. In DNA, the CDR3 is TGTGCCAGCAGGGGACTAGCGGGAGGGCCCTACGAGCAGTACTTC.

This clonotype has a handful of counts. This chain connects TRBV5-1 to TRBJ2-6, with no clear D. Germline CDR1 SGHRS, CDR2 YFSETQ. CDR3 length: 16 residues. The germline V and J ends were trimmed by 0 bases and 0 bases, with 7 bases remaining between them. The CDR3 nucleotides are TGCGCCAGCAGCTTGGCCGCGTACTCTGGGGCCAACGTCCTGACTTTC. It specifies CASSLAAYSGANVLTF. Full variable domain (missing parts from reference TRBV5-1 and TRBJ2-6): KAGVTQTPRYLIKTRGQQVTLSCSPISGHRSVSWYQQTPGQGLQFLFEYFSETQRNKGNFPGRFSGRQFSNSRSEMNVSTLELGDSALYLCASSLAAYSGANVLTFGAGSRLTVL.

The chain combines TRBV21-1 with TRBJ2-2; TRBD2, the table's D call, was not compared with the DNA. TRBV21-1 is annotated as a pseudogene. The CDR3 is 17 residues long. As DNA, the CDR3 is TGTGCCAGCAGCAAATTAGGACCAGCCGGGTTTGCCGGGGAGCTGTTTTTT. It specifies CASSKLGPAGFAGELFF.

CDR3 in amino acids: CAISESGSGSVTDTQYF. As DNA, the CDR3 is TGTGCCATCAGTGAGTCGGGTAGCGGGAGTGTCACAGATACGCAGTATTTT. The genes are TRBV10-3 and TRBJ2-3, with TRBD2 identical over 9 bases. This CDR3 is 17 amino acids long. Trimming cost V 0 bases and J 2 bases; bases outside gene matches: 6. CDR1 ENHRY and CDR2 SYGVKD come from the germline V gene.

The chain is built from TRBV6-5 and TRBJ2-3; the D call may be TRBD1 or TRBD2 (5 bases each). The CDR3 loop spans 12 amino acids. From germline, CDR1 is MNHEY and CDR2 SVGAGI. Trimming took off 5 bases at V and 5 bases at J, with 8 bases between the two ends. Here the CDR3 reads CASSRGGDTQYF. The CDR3 coding sequence is TGTGCCAGCAGTCGTGGGGGAGATACGCAGTATTTT.

The chain couples TRBV29-1 to TRBJ2-7; either TRBD1 or TRBD2 may fit D (5 bases each). Germline loops: CDR1 SQVTM, CDR2 ANQGSEA. The CDR3 is made up of 13 amino acids. V was clipped by 5 bases and J by 3 bases, with 14 bases between them. The CDR3 DNA reads as TGCAGCGTTCGGGACCAAAAGCTCTACGAGCAGTACTTC. Amino acids: CSVRDQKLYEQYF.

This clonotype was seen a few times. The chain links TRBV4-1 to TRBJ2-6; no definite D call. The CDR3 spans 17 residues. The germline V and J ends were trimmed by 0 bases and 4 bases, with 13 bases remaining between them. The V gene's germline CDR1 is MGHRA and CDR2 YSYEKL. The CDR3 DNA reads as TGCGCCAGCAGCCAAGAGGTTGCGGCGCCGGGGGCCAACGTCCTGACTTTC. Its protein product is CASSQEVAAPGANVLTF.

This clonotype was counted only a few times. The rearrangement uses TRBV29-1 and TRBJ2-7, with no clear D. Germline assignment: CDR1 SQVTM and CDR2 ANQGSEA. The CDR3 covers 13 residues. The V end lost 2 bases, the J end lost 2 bases, and 10 bases lay between the germline ends. CDR3 sequence: CSVEPLDPYEQYF. In nucleotides, the CDR3 is TGCAGCGTTGAACCGCTAGATCCCTACGAGCAGTACTTC.

This clonotype was seen only a few times. The chain is built from TRBV5-1 and TRBJ2-2; 10 nucleotides align to TRBD2. CDR1 SGHRS and CDR2 YFSETQ come from the germline V gene. Unmatched junction bases numbered 10, after V lost 2 bases and J lost 6 bases. This CDR3 has 17 amino acids. The CDR3: CASSFLAGAYSSGELFF. Here the CDR3 DNA reads TGCGCCAGCAGCTTTCTAGCGGGGGCCTATTCGTCCGGGGAGCTGTTTTTT.

The genes are TRBV5-5 and TRBJ2-2; D is unresolved. This CDR3 is 16 amino acids long. Per the germline V gene, CDR1 is SGHKS and CDR2 is YYEKEE (reference sequence). Trimming took 4 bases from V and 1 from J, leaving 14 bases between them. CDR3 amino acids: CASSPLTGGNTGELFF. The CDR3 nucleotides read TGTGCCAGCAGCCCCCTCACTGGCGGGAACACCGGGGAGCTGTTTTTT.

The genes are TRBV2 and TRBJ2-7, with 11 bases fitting TRBD2. Trimming removed 7 bases from V and 2 bases from J; junction bases left unmatched: 4. Germline assignment: CDR1 SNHLY and CDR2 FYNNEI. The CDR3 runs 14 residues. The CDR3 region has the DNA TGTGCCAGCAACACGGGACTAGCGGCCTACGAGCAGTACTTC. Translating gives CASNTGLAAYEQYF. Complete variable domain (other parts from reference TRBV2 and TRBJ2-7): EPEVTQTPSHQVTQMGQEVILRCVPISNHLYFYWYRQILGQKVEFLVSFYNNEISEKSEIFDDQFSVERPDGSNFTLKIRSTKLEDSAMYFCASNTGLAAYEQYFGPGTRLTVT.

The rearrangement links TRBV27 to TRBJ2-1; 7 nucleotides align to TRBD2. The CDR3 is 16 residues long. Germline CDR1 and CDR2: MNHEY and SMNVEV (reference sequence). Trimming took 0 bases from V and 4 from J; bases not matched to a gene: 6. For the CDR3, the DNA is TGTGCCAGCAGTTTATCGGGGGACTATTCGTACAATGAGCAGTTCTTC. Amino acids: CASSLSGDYSYNEQFF.

J is TRBJ2-1 and V is TRBV20-1; 8 bases match TRBD2. Per the germline V gene, CDR1 is DFQATT and CDR2 is SNEGSKA (reference sequence). Trimming removed 1 base from V and 4 bases from J; junction bases left unmatched: 9. The CDR3 is 16 residues long. Here the CDR3 DNA reads TGCAGTGCTAGAGCCTCCGGCGGGGGGAAATACAATGAGCAGTTCTTC. Translation: CSARASGGGKYNEQFF.

This clonotype was counted a few times. The V and J genes are TRBV3-1 and TRBJ2-6; D tentatively reads TRBD1 or TRBD2 (5 bases each). CDR1 and CDR2 from the germline V gene are LGHDT and YNNKEL (reference sequence). Trimming took off 3 bases at V and 0 bases at J, with 18 bases between the two ends. This CDR3 contains 19 residues. CDR3: CASSHYFEGLGSGANVLTF. The CDR3 DNA sequence: TGTGCCAGCAGCCATTATTTCGAGGGGCTCGGCTCTGGGGCCAACGTCCTGACTTTC.

J is TRBJ2-7 and V is TRBV7-9, with 9 bases identical to TRBD1. The CDR3 consists of 18 residues. J gave up 0 bases and V 0 bases, and 9 bases lay outside the gene matches. Germline assignment: CDR1 SEHNR and CDR2 FQNEAQ (reference sequence). The CDR3 nucleotides are TGTGCCAGCAGCTTAGCAAGCAGACCGGGACAGGGCTCCTACGAGCAGTACTTC. The encoded protein is CASSLASRPGQGSYEQYF.

The chain uses TRBV28 and TRBJ2-1; D is ambiguous. Germline CDR1 MDHEN, CDR2 SYDVKM. The V and J ends lost 7 bases and 7 bases respectively, with 8 bases between them. This CDR3 is built from 11 residues. The CDR3 DNA reads TGTGCCAGCACCGATGGAAATGAGCAGTTCTTC. It codes for CASTDGNEQFF.